This TCR beta chain was captured in a study of T cell responses to AZD1222 COVID-19 vaccine. Produced via immunoSEQ multiplex PCR; TCRdb's table is partial and in-frame only. The data hold approximately 100,000 clones, with 80% to 95% observed a single time. Findings and caveats of the study: Spike-specific TCR breadth and depth were elevated following two AZD1222 doses. In a largely white British group with more females than males, clonal diversity was possibly underestimated.

Comment on this clone: The target antigen is unknown.

Between the trimmed V and J ends, which lost 2 bases and 7 bases, there was a span of 9 bases. The CDR3 is 13 residues long. The V gene's germline CDR1 is SEHNR and CDR2 FQNEAQ (reference sequence). The source was peripheral blood, collected on day 0 of AZD1222 vaccination. The chain is built from TRBV7-9 and TRBJ2-1; no firm D call. The TCR was taken from an adult in good health. The CDR3 nucleotides read TGTGCCAGCAGCTTAACGCAGTTTAATGAGCAGTTCTTC. It encodes CASSLTQFNEQFF.